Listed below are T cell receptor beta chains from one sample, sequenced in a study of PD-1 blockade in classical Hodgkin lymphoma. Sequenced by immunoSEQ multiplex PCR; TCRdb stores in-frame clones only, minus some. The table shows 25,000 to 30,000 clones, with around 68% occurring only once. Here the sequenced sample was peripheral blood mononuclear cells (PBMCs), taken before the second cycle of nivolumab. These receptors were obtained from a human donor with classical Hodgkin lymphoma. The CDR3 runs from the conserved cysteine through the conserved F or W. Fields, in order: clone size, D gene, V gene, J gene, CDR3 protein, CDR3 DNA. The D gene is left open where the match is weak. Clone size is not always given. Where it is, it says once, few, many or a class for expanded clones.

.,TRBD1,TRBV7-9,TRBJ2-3,CASTGQGKDTQYF,TGTGCCAGCACCGGACAGGGGAAAGATACGCAGTATTTT
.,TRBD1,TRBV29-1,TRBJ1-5,CSASRDRAVQPQHF,TGCAGCGCCTCCCGGGACAGGGCCGTGCAGCCCCAGCATTTT
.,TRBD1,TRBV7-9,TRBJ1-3,CASSLHRGSGNTIYF,TGTGCCAGCAGCCTTCACAGGGGCTCTGGAAACACCATATATTTT
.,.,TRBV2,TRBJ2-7,CASRETARSYEQYF,TGTGCCAGCAGAGAGACAGCACGATCCTACGAGCAGTACTTC
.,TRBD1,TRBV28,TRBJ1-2,CASSSQGTIGYTF,TGTGCCAGCAGTTCACAGGGGACTATCGGCTACACCTTC
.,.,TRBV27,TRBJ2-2,CASRARRNTGELFF,TGTGCCAGCCGCGCACGGAGGAACACCGGGGAGCTGTTTTTT
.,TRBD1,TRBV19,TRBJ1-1,CASDSGGYTEAFF,TGTGCCAGCGACTCAGGGGGCTACACTGAAGCTTTCTTT
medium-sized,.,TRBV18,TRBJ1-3,CASSPTSIGQTGNTIYF,TGTGCCAGCTCACCGACTTCTATAGGGCAAACTGGAAACACCATATATTTT
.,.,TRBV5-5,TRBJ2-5,CASSLKLGSETQYF,TGTGCCAGCAGCTTGAAGTTGGGGTCGGAGACCCAGTACTTC
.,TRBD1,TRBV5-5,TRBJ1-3,CASSISIRDRASRNTIYF,TGTGCCAGCAGCATTTCTATCCGGGACAGGGCTTCCAGAAACACCATATATTTT
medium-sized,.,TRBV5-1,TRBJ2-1,CASSPVVGGPEQFF,TGCGCCAGCAGCCCGGTTGTGGGGGGCCCTGAGCAGTTCTTC
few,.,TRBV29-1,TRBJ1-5,CSVSSAINQPQHF,TGCAGCGTTTCTTCGGCTATCAATCAGCCCCAGCATTTT
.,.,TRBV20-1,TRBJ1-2,CSAEGSLSYTF,TGCAGTGCCGAGGGTAGTCTAAGCTACACCTTC
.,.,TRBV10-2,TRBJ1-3,CASSGGTGNTIYF,TGCGCCAGCAGTGGGGGGACTGGAAACACCATATATTTT
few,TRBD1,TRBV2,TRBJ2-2,CASSGTGEGGELFF,TGTGCCAGCAGCGGGACAGGGGAGGGCGGGGAGCTGTTTTTT
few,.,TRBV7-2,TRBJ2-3,CASSLSPDPTDTQYF,TGTGCCAGCAGCTTATCACCCGATCCCACAGATACGCAGTATTTT
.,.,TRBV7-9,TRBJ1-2,CASSYVGSNYGYTF,TGTGCCAGCAGCTACGTGGGCAGTAACTATGGCTACACCTTC
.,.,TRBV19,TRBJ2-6,CASRANMGGANVLTF,TGTGCCAGTAGGGCCAACATGGGGGGGGCCAACGTCCTGACTTTC
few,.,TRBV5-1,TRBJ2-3,CASSLSAPVYSDTQYF,TGCGCCAGCAGCTTATCAGCCCCTGTTTATTCGGATACGCAGTATTTT
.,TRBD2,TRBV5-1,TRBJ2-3,CASSFGLAGRTGDTQYF,TGCGCCAGCAGCTTCGGCCTAGCGGGGCGCACAGGAGATACGCAGTATTTT
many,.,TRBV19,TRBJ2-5,CASSTGAGTQYF,TGTGCCAGTAGTACGGGGGCTGGGACCCAGTACTTC
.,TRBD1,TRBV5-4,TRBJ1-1,CASSDRGKDTEAFF,TGTGCCAGCTCGGACAGGGGGAAGGACACTGAAGCTTTCTTT
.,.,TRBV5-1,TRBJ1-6,CASRSGRGESPLHF,TGCGCCAGCAGGTCAGGGCGCGGGGAATCACCCCTCCACTTT
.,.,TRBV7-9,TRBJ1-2,CASTQAVNYGYTF,TGTGCCAGCACTCAAGCGGTTAACTATGGCTACACCTTC
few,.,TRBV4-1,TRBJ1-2,CASSQEGAAANYGYTF,TGCGCCAGCAGCCAAGAAGGGGCAGCCGCTAACTATGGCTACACCTTC
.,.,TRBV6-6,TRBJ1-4,CASSYVAGNEKLFF,TGTGCCAGCAGTTACGTGGCAGGGAATGAAAAACTGTTTTTT
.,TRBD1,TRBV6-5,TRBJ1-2,CASSYGNRGGYTF,TGTGCCAGCAGTTACGGGAACAGGGGAGGCTACACCTTC
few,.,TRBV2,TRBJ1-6,CASKAQSSYNSPLHF,TGTGCCAGCAAAGCACAGAGCTCCTATAATTCACCCCTCCACTTT
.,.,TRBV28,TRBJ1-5,CASSWTESNQPQHF,TGTGCCAGCAGTTGGACAGAGAGCAATCAGCCCCAGCATTTT
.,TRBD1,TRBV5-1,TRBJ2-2,CASKWDSGSPNTGELFF,TGCGCCAGCAAGTGGGACAGTGGTTCCCCGAACACCGGGGAGCTGTTTTTT
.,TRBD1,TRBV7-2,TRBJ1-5,CASSLTGMDNQPQHF,TGTGCCAGCAGCTTGACAGGGATGGACAATCAGCCCCAGCATTTT
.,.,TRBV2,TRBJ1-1,CASSLWGTEAFF,TGTGCCAGCAGCCTATGGGGAACTGAAGCTTTCTTT
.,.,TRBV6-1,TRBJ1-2,CASSARGAGRHGYTF,TGTGCCAGCAGCGCCCGAGGGGCAGGGAGGCATGGCTACACCTTC
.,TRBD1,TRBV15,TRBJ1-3,CATSRDYPDRRTGNTIYF,TGTGCCACCAGCAGAGATTATCCGGACAGGAGAACTGGAAACACCATATATTTT
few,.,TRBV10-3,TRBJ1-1,CAISEEQGANTEAFF,TGTGCCATCAGTGAGGAGCAGGGCGCGAACACTGAAGCTTTCTTT
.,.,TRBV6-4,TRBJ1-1,CASSLDRNTEAFF,TGTGCCAGCAGCCTGGACAGGAACACTGAAGCTTTCTTT
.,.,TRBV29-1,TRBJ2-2,CSVNTVYANTGELFF,TGCAGCGTCAACACAGTTTACGCGAACACCGGGGAGCTGTTTTTT
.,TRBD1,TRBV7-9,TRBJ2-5,CASSSEMTGEVRETQYF,TGTGCCAGCAGCTCAGAGATGACAGGGGAAGTTCGGGAGACCCAGTACTTC
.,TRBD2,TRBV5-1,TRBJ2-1,CASSSYGGAGGSEQFF,TGCGCCAGCAGCTCCTACGGGGGAGCGGGGGGTTCTGAGCAGTTCTTC
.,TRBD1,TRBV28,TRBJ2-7,CASRRAPGQGVSEQYF,TGTGCCAGCAGGCGTGCGCCGGGACAGGGAGTTTCCGAGCAGTACTTC
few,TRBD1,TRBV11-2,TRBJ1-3,CASTRSTGTSGNTIYF,TGTGCCAGCACCCGATCGACAGGGACCTCTGGAAACACCATATATTTT